The T cell receptor beta chain described here comes from a study of CD8+ T cells in alopecia areata. V shed 2 bases, J shed 8 bases, and the junction held 5 bases outside the gene matches. From germline, CDR1 is SEHNR and CDR2 FQNEAQ (reference sequence). There are 13 residues in the CDR3. Broader study findings: Normal scalp showed lower clonality than lesional scalp, especially alopecia totalis/universalis.

Extraction and reverse transcription of RNA yielded cDNA as the sequencing template. Produced via immunoSEQ multiplex PCR; TCRdb's table is partial and in-frame only. The sample records roughly 130,000 clones, roughly 58% being singletons. This clone was picked up a small number of times. The antigen is unknown. This material consisted of CD4+ T cells sorted from blood, taken at week 0. J is TRBJ1-1 and V is TRBV7-9; 7 bases fit TRBD1. This TCR derives from a human donor with alopecia areata. CDR3 region: CASSLSSGQEAFF. The CDR3 DNA is TGTGCCAGCAGCTTATCTTCGGGACAGGAAGCTTTCTTT.